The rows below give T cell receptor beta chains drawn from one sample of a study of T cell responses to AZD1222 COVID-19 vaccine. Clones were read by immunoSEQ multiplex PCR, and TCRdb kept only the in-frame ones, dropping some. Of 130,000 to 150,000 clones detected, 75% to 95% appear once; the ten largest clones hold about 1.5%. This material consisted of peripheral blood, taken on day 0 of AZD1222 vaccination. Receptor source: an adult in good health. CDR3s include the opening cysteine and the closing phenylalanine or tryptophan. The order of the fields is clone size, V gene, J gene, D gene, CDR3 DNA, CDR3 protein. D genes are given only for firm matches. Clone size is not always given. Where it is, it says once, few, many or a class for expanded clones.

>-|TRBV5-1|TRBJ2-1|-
TGCGCCAGCACCCAAAACGGCAGGTCCCATGAGCAGTTCTTC
CASTQNGRSHEQFF
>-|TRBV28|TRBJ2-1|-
TGTGCCAGCATTTCACAGGGAACGGAGTTCTTC
CASISQGTEFF
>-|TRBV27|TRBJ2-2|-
TGTGCCAGCAGCCCGGACAGGAACACCGGGGAGCTGTTTTTT
CASSPDRNTGELFF
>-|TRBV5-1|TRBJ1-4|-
TGCGCCAGCAGCTTGGCCGAGGGCGTCGAAAAACTGTTTTTT
CASSLAEGVEKLFF
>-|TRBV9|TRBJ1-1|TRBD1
TGTGCCAGCAGCCGCTCCGCGACAGGGCTGAACACTGAAGCTTTCTTT
CASSRSATGLNTEAFF
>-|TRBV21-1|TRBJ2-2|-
TGTGCCAGCAGCAAATGTAGCGGGGGGGCCCCCGGGGAGCTGTTTTTT
CASSKCSGGAPGELFF
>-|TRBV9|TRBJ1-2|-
TGTGCCAGCAGCGGCGGGGACAACCCTAACTATGGCTACACCTTC
CASSGGDNPNYGYTF
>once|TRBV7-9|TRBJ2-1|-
TGTGCCAGCAGCCCCCATTGGGACAATGAGCAGTTCTTC
CASSPHWDNEQFF
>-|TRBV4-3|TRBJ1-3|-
TGCGCCAGCAGTCGGTTCTCTGGAAACACCATATATTTT
CASSRFSGNTIYF
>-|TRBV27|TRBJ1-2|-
TGTGCCAGCAGTTCTTTACTAGGTGACTATGGCTACACCTTC
CASSSLLGDYGYTF
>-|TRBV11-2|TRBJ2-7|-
TGTGCCAGCAGCCGGGACTTAGTAGGGGCGGGTGACGAGCAGTACTTC
CASSRDLVGAGDEQYF
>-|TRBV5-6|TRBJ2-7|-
TGTGCCAGCAGCCCGGACGGGACGTCTGAGTACTTC
CASSPDGTSEYF
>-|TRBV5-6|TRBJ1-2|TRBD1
TGTGCCAGCAGCTTGTTCGGACAGGGGCGATCTAACTATGGCTACACCTTC
CASSLFGQGRSNYGYTF
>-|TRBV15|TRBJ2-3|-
TGTGCCACCAGCGGAACCTATAGAAATACGCAGTATTTT
CATSGTYRNTQYF
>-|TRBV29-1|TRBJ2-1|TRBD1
TGCAGCGCCCAAAGAGGGACAGGAGGCGACAATGAGCAGTTCTTC
CSAQRGTGGDNEQFF
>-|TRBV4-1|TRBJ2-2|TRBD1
TGCGCCAGCAGGTTGGACAGGGGGGCTAACACCGGGGAGCTGTTTTTT
CASRLDRGANTGELFF
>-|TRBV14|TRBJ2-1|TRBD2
TGTGCCAGCAGCCAGGATTCCCCGGGAGGGCGGGACTACAATGAGCAGTTCTTC
CASSQDSPGGRDYNEQFF
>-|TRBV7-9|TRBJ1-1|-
TGTGCCAGCAGCTTTGGGGAGTACACTGAAGCTTTCTTT
CASSFGEYTEAFF
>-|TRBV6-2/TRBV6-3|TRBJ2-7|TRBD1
TGTGCCAGCAGCACCTACAGGGGCGAGCAGTACTTC
CASSTYRGEQYF
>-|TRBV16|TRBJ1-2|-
TGTGCCAGCAGCCCTGATGCGACAGTCGCCTATGGCTACACCTTC
CASSPDATVAYGYTF
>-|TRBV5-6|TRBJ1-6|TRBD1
TGTGCCAGCAGCTGGGGGACAGGGGATAGTTCACCCCTCCACTTT
CASSWGTGDSSPLHF
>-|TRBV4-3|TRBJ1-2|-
TGCGCCAGCAGCCAAGTGTTTAGTGGTATCCAGTCGTCCGGCTACACCTTC
CASSQVFSGIQSSGYTF
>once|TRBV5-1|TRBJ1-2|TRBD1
TGCGCCAGCAGCCCCACCCCTGGACAGGGGGCTCATGGCTACACCTTC
CASSPTPGQGAHGYTF
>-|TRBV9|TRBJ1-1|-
TGTGCCAGCAGCGCAGGGCCGGGGGTGAACACTGAAGCTTTCTTT
CASSAGPGVNTEAFF
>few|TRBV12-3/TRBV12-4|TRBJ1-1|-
TGTGCCAGCAGTTTCGAGGGTGTTGAAGCTTTCTTT
CASSFEGVEAFF
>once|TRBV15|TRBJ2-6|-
TGTGCCACCAGTCCACCAGACTTACTAGGGGAAGGGGCCAACGTCCTGACTTTC
CATSPPDLLGEGANVLTF
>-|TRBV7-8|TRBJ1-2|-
TGTGCCAGCAGCTTTGATTTCCCCCTCAGGGGCTACACCTTC
CASSFDFPLRGYTF
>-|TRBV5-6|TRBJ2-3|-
TGTGCCAGCAGCTCCTTAACAGATACGCAGTATTTT
CASSSLTDTQYF
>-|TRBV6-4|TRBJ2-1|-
TGTGCCAGCAGTCAGGACCGCGTCAATGAGCAGTTCTTC
CASSQDRVNEQFF
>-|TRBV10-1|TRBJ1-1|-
TGCGCCAGCAGCTCAGTGAACACTGAAGCTTTCTTT
CASSSVNTEAFF
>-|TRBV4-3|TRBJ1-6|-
TGCGCCAGCAGCCAAGCTGACAGCCCGGGGTCACCCCTCCACTTT
CASSQADSPGSPLHF
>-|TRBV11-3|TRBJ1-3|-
TGTGCCAGCAGCTCCCGGGAGGCCAGCTCTGGAAACACCATATATTTT
CASSSREASSGNTIYF
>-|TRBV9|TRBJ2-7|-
TGTGCCAGCAGCAGGGACTCCTACGAGCAGTACTTC
CASSRDSYEQYF
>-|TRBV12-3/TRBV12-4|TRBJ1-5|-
TGTGCCAGCACAGCCTATAGCAATCAGCCCCAGCATTTT
CASTAYSNQPQHF
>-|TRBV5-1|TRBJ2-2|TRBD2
TGCGCCAGCAGCTCAATCGGGGGGACCGGGGAGCTGTTTTTT
CASSSIGGTGELFF
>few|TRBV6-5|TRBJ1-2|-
TGTGCCAGCAGTTCCAGAGGAGGCTACACCTTC
CASSSRGGYTF
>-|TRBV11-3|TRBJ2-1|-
TGTGCCAGCAGCTCACGGGGGGGACAGCAAAACAATGAGCAGTTCTTC
CASSSRGGQQNNEQFF
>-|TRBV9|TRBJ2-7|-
TGTGCCAGCAGCGTAGAACCCCGCAGGGAGCAGTACTTC
CASSVEPRREQYF
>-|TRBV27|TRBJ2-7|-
TGTGCCGACGGGGTGGGCTACGAGCAGTACTTC
CADGVGYEQYF
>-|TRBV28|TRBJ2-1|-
TGTGCCAGCAGTTTGTACAATGAGCAGTTCTTC
CASSLYNEQFF
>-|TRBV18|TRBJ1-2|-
TGTGCCAGCTCACCACCGATGGGAGGCTATGGCTACACCTTC
CASSPPMGGYGYTF
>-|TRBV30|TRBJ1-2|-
TGTGCCTGGACTCGACGGAGGGGGGACGACTATGGCTACACCTTC
CAWTRRRGDDYGYTF
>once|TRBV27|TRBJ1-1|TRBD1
TGTGCCAGCAGTTCTCGACAGGGTTGGAGGAATCCTGAAGCTTTCTTT
CASSSRQGWRNPEAFF
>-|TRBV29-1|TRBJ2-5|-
TGCAGCGTGGGGGCGGGGAACCAAGAGACCCAGTACTTC
CSVGAGNQETQYF
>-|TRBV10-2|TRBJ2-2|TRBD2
TGCGCCAGCAGTGAGTCTAGCGGGAGGCTCACACCCGGGGAGCTGTTTTTT
CASSESSGRLTPGELFF
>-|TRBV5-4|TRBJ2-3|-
TGTGCCAGCAGCTACCGATGGGAAAGCACAGATACGCAGTATTTT
CASSYRWESTDTQYF
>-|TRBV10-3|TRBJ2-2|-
TGTGCCATCAGAGGCGGGGTAGAGACCGGGGAGCTGTTTTTT
CAIRGGVETGELFF
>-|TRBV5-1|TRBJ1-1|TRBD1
TGCGCCAGCAGCTTTACGACAGGGATGAACACTGAAGCTTTCTTT
CASSFTTGMNTEAFF
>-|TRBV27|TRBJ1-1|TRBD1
TGTGCCAGCAGTTCCTCAGGGGGACCGACTGAAGCTTTCTTT
CASSSSGGPTEAFF
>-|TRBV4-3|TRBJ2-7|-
TGCGCCAGCAGCCAATGGACTTACTCCACCTACGAGCAGTACTTC
CASSQWTYSTYEQYF
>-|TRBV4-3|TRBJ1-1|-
TGCGCCAGCAGCCTCTCCTTCTCGAACACTGAAGCTTTCTTT
CASSLSFSNTEAFF
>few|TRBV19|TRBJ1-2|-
TGTGCCAGTAGTATAGCCAGGGAAGGCTATGGCTACACCTTC
CASSIAREGYGYTF
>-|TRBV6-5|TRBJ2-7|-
TGTGCCAGCAGCATACAGATTAGCTCCTACGAGCAGTACTTC
CASSIQISSYEQYF
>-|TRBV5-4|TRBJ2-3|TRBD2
TGTGCCAGCAGCTTCCAATTAGCGGGGGGTCGCACAGATACGCAGTATTTT
CASSFQLAGGRTDTQYF